The clone carrying this T cell receptor beta chain has at least ten counts. The CDR3 covers 14 residues. Germline assignment: CDR1 SEHNR and CDR2 FQNEAQ (reference sequence). Trimming pared 5 bases from V and 8 bases from J, leaving 16 bases between. The sample is drawn from a study of regulatory T cells in long-lasting Graves disease. The authors built TCR beta libraries using iRepertoire HTBI primers and Arm-PCR of CDR3 regions. TCRdb redid the calling of the multiplex PCR reads with MiXCR, one entry per CDR3 protein. The sample holds roughly 610,000 distinct CDR3 sequences, about 16% seen once. Described time point: newly diagnosed GD, antithyroid drugs for less than 3 months. Following extraction of RNA from PBMCs, that RNA was used to make the TCR library. The same sample was also used in a study of T cells in Graves' hyperthyroidism and ophthalmopathy.

The sample consisted of peripheral blood mononuclear cells (PBMCs), taken at new diagnosis, from a patient treated with antithyroid drugs. The V and J genes are TRBV7-9 and TRBJ2-1, with D tentatively TRBD1 or TRBD2 (6 bases each). The clonotype originates from a young man with Graves disease. The CDR3 nucleotides read TGTGCCAGCAGCCGATCTACGGGGGCCGATGAGCAGTTCTTC. Its translation is CASSRSTGADEQFF.